One T cell receptor (beta chain) is described in this entry. The sample originates from a study of control samples from healthy donors and cancer patients. TCRdb keeps only in-frame clones here, not all; method: immunoSEQ multiplex PCR. The sample has some 170,000 clones; roughly 94% are singletons. Germline V CDR1 and CDR2: SGHAT, FQNNGV. V lost 5 bases and J lost 2, with 24 bases in between. The CDR3 length is 18 residues. Sample: PBMCs. The receptor's source is a man in his 60s with colorectal cancer. This chain uses TRBV11-2 with TRBJ2-5; D is uncertain. The CDR3: CASSPRYSTSFGQETQYF. The CDR3 region has the DNA TGTGCCAGCAGCCCGAGGTACAGTACGAGTTTCGGACAAGAGACCCAGTACTTC. The whole variable domain, filled in from reference TRBV11-2 and TRBJ2-5, reads EAGVAQSPRYKIIEKRQSVAFWCNPISGHATLYWYQQILGQGPKLLIQFQNNGVVDDSQLPKDRFSAERLKGVDSTLKIQPAKLEDSAVYLCASSPRYSTSFGQETQYFGPGTRLLVL.